This T cell receptor (beta chain) comes out of a study of blood T cell repertoires in COVID-19. Background on the study: Spain, Italy and the United States supplied samples that represented acute and convalescent COVID-19. Sources were T cells, B-cell-depleted T cells, or PBMCs; the material itself was cDNA or gDNA.

Authors' data handling: For nucleated cells, counts were estimated from reference gene primer amplification. Sequencing was performed with immunoSEQ multiplex PCR; in TCRdb, only in-frame clones are kept and a portion is missing. For V, J and clone size, that table is used; D and trimming come from the DNA. This table holds tens of thousands of clones, under 80% found once. Germline CDR1 SGDLS, CDR2 YYNGEE. Trimming took 2 bases from V and 2 from J, leaving 11 bases between them. The CDR3 is 15 residues long. A few counts support this clone. The chain has TRBV9 and TRBJ2-1; D gene unclear. The sequenced sample was peripheral blood. The receptor's source is a man aged 65 to 85 with COVID-19, enrolled during active disease. The CDR3 reads CASSVAVNPYNEQFF. In nucleotides, the CDR3 is TGTGCCAGCAGCGTGGCGGTCAATCCCTACAATGAGCAGTTCTTC.